The T cell receptor (beta chain) described here comes from a study of T cells in Graves' hyperthyroidism and ophthalmopathy. Amplification yielded TCR beta CDR3 regions, with RNA transcripts as the source. RT-PCR in the first round (using the HTBI primer set) targeted the TCR CDR3. TCRdb independently ran MiXCR on the multiplex PCR reads; one entry per CDR3 protein. The sample gives about 510,000 distinct CDR3 sequences, approximately 15% of which show up once; about 15% is in the top ten. In patients aged 18 to 65, hyperthyroidism was newly diagnosed, with duration under 2 months. The V and J ends lost 1 base and 3 bases respectively, with 13 bases between them. CDR3 length equals 15 residues. Germline lookup yields CDR1 MGHRA and CDR2 YSYEKL.

The sample comprised blood. The origin of this receptor is a woman between 35 and 50 years old with Graves' hyperthyroidism. This sequence joins TRBV4-1 and TRBJ2-7, with D possibly called TRBD1 or TRBD2 (5 bases each). The CDR3 bases are TGCGCCAGCAGCCAAGGGCAGGGAGACCTCTACGAGCAGTACTTC. As protein: CASSQGQGDLYEQYF.